These 10 T cell receptor beta chains share one sample of origin, sequenced in a study of cytomegalovirus exposure and HLA in healthy donors (dated by TCRdb to 2016 to 2017). Libraries were constructed by the immunoSEQ multiplex PCR assay. TCRdb limited this immuneACCESS table to in-frame rearrangements with V and J called. A share of clones is missing; checked studies link under half to unresolved V genes, and the rest is unexplained. Counted in this sample were 130,000 or so clones; about 90% of them appeared once. The ten largest clones take up around 3.3% of the sample. Sequencing input: PBMCs. The receptors stem from a man younger than 45 in good health and CMV-seronegative.

The chain carries TRBV5-1 and TRBJ2-2, with a weak D call TRBD1 (5 bases). Germline V CDR1 and CDR2: SGHRS, YFSETQ. V gave up 4 bases and J gave up 5 bases, with 9 bases separating them. This CDR3 has 13 residues. CDR3 amino acids: CASSQGGTGELFF. DNA of the CDR3: TGCGCCAGCAGCCAGGGTGGGACCGGGGAGCTGTTTTTT.

The chain joins TRBV11-3 to TRBJ1-1; TRBD1 aligns across 9 bases. The CDR3 loop spans 17 amino acids. Trimming removed 5 bases from V and 2 bases from J; junction bases left unmatched: 12. Germline values: CDR1 SGHNT, CDR2 YENEEA. CDR3 DNA: TGTGCCAGCAGCCCGGGACAGGGTCTTTCCCACAACACTGAAGCTTTCTTT. Translation gives CASSPGQGLSHNTEAFF.

The genes are TRBV19 and TRBJ1-5; D gene ambiguous. Trimming removed 5 bases at V and 4 bases at J, with 6 bases between. Germline V lookup: CDR1 LNHDA, CDR2 SQIVND (reference sequence). The CDR3 covers 12 residues. The CDR3 loop reads CASSSQNQPQHF. Written as DNA, the CDR3 is TGTGCCAGTAGTTCCCAGAATCAGCCCCAGCATTTT.

The chain employs TRBV4-1 and TRBJ1-6; 7 positions match TRBD1. V trimming: 5 bases; J trimming: 4 bases; junction bases outside the gene matches: 8. Germline assignment: CDR1 MGHRA and CDR2 YSYEKL. The CDR3 is 16 amino acids. Here the CDR3 reads CASSYSGTDYNSPLHF. The CDR3 region has the DNA TGCGCCAGCAGCTACTCCGGGACAGATTATAATTCACCCCTCCACTTT.

Note on this clone: Germline and junction disagree at one end, which may indicate a read error. The genes are TRBV7-7 and TRBJ2-3; 8 nucleotides match TRBD1. This CDR3 contains 15 residues. Looked up from germline, CDR1 is SSHAT and CDR2 is FNYEAQ (reference sequence). The CDR3 nucleotides are TGTGCTAGCAGCCTAAGGACAGGGAGCACAGATACGCAGTATTTT. Protein: CASSLRTGSTDTQYF.

This clone was detected only once. CDR3 residues: CASSLGQGGNSPLHF. The CDR3, as DNA: TGTGCCAGCTCACTCGGACAGGGAGGTAATTCACCCCTCCACTTT. V is TRBV18 and J is TRBJ1-6, with 8 bases matching TRBD1. The CDR3 consists of 15 residues. Looked up from germline, CDR1 is KGHSH and CDR2 is LQKENI. J gave up 6 bases and V 4 bases, and 5 bases lay outside the gene matches.

The chain employs TRBV5-1 and TRBJ1-1; D possibly corresponds to TRBD1 (5 bases). The CDR3 is 13 residues long. The germline CDR1 and CDR2 sequences are SGHRS and YFSETQ. V lost 5 bases and J lost 1, with 9 bases in between. CDR3 loop: CASSYQGNTEAFF. Here the CDR3 DNA reads TGCGCCAGCAGTTACCAGGGGAACACTGAAGCTTTCTTT.

This clone has a handful of counts. V and J are TRBV2 and TRBJ1-2, with D perhaps matching TRBD1 (6 bases). The CDR3 consists of 12 residues. Germline CDR1 reads SNHLY; CDR2 reads FYNNEI. V was shortened by 6 bases and J by 8 bases, with 13 bases between the two germline ends. Here the CDR3 reads CASRPDSPGYTF. The CDR3 DNA follows: TGTGCCAGCAGGCCGGACAGCCCCGGCTACACCTTC.

The chain recombines TRBV4-3 with TRBJ1-6, with 9 bases fitting TRBD1. The V segment lost 0 bases and the J segment 6 bases; nucleotides outside the gene matches: 6. The CDR3 is made up of 17 amino acids. Germline CDR1 is LGHNA and CDR2 is YSLEER. Written as DNA, the CDR3 is TGCGCCAGCAGCCAAGATCAGGACAGGGGCCTTAATTCACCCCTCCACTTT. The encoded protein is CASSQDQDRGLNSPLHF.

The V call is TRBV6-4, the J call TRBJ1-5; no definite D call. The V gene lost 4 bases and the J gene lost 6 bases, with 16 bases spanning the gap. The germline V gene has CDR1 MRHNA and CDR2 SNTAGT. The CDR3 is 15 amino acids. CDR3: CASSAILRVGQPQHF. The CDR3 DNA reads as TGTGCCAGCAGTGCGATCTTGAGGGTCGGTCAGCCCCAGCATTTT.